The source of this T cell receptor (beta chain) is a study of OX40 agonist ivuxolimab in advanced cancers. The protocol was immunoSEQ multiplex PCR, while the TCRdb copy is restricted to in-frame clones and leaves out a portion. This sample has 70,000 or so clones; around 89% occur once, and the top ten carry 0.85% to 0.95%. V was pared by 4 bases and J by 4 bases, with 9 bases between. Germline V gene lookup returns CDR1 SGHNT and CDR2 YENEEA. CDR3 length: 13 residues. The V gene is TRBV11-3, the J gene TRBJ2-3; D gene uncertain. Sequenced material: CD4+ or CD8+ T cells sorted from blood, taken in a trial of the OX40 agonist ivuxolimab. This sequence was found in an adult with an advanced solid tumor such as melanoma, head and neck, liver or kidney cancer. CDR3 nucleotide sequence: TGTGCCAGCAGCTCGGACGACCCAGATACGCAGTATTTT. This translates into CASSSDDPDTQYF.